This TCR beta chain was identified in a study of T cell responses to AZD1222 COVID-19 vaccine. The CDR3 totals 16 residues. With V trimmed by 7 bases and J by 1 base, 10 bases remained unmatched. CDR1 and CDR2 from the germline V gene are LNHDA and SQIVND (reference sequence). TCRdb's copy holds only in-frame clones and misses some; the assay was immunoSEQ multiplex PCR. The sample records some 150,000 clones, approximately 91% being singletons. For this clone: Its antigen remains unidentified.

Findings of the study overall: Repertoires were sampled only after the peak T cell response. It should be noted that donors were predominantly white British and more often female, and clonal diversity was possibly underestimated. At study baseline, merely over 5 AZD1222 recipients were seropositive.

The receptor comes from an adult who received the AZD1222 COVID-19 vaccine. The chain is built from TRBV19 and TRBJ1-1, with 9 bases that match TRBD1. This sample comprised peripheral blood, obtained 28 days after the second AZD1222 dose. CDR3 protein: CASKMGQGSWNTEAFF. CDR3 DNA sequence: TGTGCCAGTAAGATGGGACAGGGAAGTTGGAACACTGAAGCTTTCTTT.